This section outlines one T cell receptor beta chain sequence together with its context. Its antigen is undetermined. Adult allogeneic hematopoietic cell transplant recipients with steroid-refractory graft-versus-host disease were prospectively enrolled for research autopsy. All graft-versus-host disease patients had gastrointestinal involvement and received several lines of directed therapy. This record comes from a study of tissue T cells after allogeneic stem cell transplantation. Study-wide background: Several unmodified and three CD34-selected T-cell-depleted grafts went to graft-versus-host disease patients. Study findings and constraints: Shared clones across patients were few; motif clustering revealed tissue-specific shared signatures.

The V and J ends lost 6 bases and 6 bases, in that order; junction bases with no gene match: 7. Germline loops: CDR1 MNHEY, CDR2 SMNVEV (reference sequence). This CDR3 is 14 amino acids long. Some clones are missing from TCRdb's copy, which holds only in-frame ones; the method was immunoSEQ multiplex PCR. In the table there are about 6,700 clones, over 70% of which are singletons. The starting material was skin, obtained at autopsy. The chain joins TRBV27 to TRBJ1-4; 7 nucleotides agree with TRBD1. This clonotype originated in a male patient at least 60 years old with steroid-refractory graft-versus-host disease after an allogeneic stem cell transplant. T cells may partly derive from the graft donor. As DNA, the CDR3 is TGTGCCAGCAGGCCCGGACAGGACGATGAAAAACTGTTTTTT. Residues: CASRPGQDDEKLFF.